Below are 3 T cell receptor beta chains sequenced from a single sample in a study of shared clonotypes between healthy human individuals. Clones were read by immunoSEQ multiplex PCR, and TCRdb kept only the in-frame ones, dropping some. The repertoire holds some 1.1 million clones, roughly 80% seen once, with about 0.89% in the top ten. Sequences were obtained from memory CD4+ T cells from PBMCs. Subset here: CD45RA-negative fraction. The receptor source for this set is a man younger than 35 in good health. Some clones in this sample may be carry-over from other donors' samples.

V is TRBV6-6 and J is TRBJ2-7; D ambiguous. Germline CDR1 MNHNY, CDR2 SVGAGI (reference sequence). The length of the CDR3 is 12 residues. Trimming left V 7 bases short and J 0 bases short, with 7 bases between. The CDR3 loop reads CASNVPSYEQYF. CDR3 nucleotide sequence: TGTGCCAGCAACGTTCCCTCCTACGAGCAGTACTTC.

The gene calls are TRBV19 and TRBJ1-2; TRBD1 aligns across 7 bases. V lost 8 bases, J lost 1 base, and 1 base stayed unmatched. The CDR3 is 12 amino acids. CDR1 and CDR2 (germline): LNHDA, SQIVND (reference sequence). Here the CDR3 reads CASWDSNYGYTF. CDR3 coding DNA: TGTGCCAGTTGGGACAGTAACTATGGCTACACCTTC.

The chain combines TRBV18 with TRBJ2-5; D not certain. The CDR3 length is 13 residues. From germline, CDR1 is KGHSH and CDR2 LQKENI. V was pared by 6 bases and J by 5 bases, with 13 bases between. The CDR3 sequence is CASSGRPRETQYF. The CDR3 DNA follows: TGTGCCAGCTCCGGACGGCCGAGGGAGACCCAGTACTTC.